This T cell receptor beta chain was recorded in a study of post-analysis software for immune sequencing data. This CDR3 is 14 amino acids long. The V end lost 3 bases, the J end lost 8 bases, and 16 bases lay between the germline ends. CDR1 is SGHAT and CDR2 is FQNNGV in the germline V gene. Study observations and caveats: TRBV5-6, TRBV5-1 and TRBV20-1 were among about 5 TRBV segments more frequent in patients than controls.

In the case of this clonotype: Its target is not known.

Incorporated into the TCR beta cDNA libraries were unique molecular identifiers, which served to reduce PCR and sequencing biases. TCRdb re-analysed the PCR reads in MiXCR, keeping a single row per CDR3 protein. The table includes hundreds of thousands of distinct CDR3 sequences, 25% to 30% detected once. What was sequenced was blood. The chain has TRBV11-2 and TRBJ1-2; no definite D call. This clonotype was sampled from a girl between 10 and 17 years old with multiple sclerosis. CDR3 sequence (DNA): TGTGCCAGCAGCTTTTCGGTTGTGAGGGAGGGCTACACCTTC. This codes for CASSFSVVREGYTF.